The 8 T cell receptor beta chains in this list originate from one sample, sequenced in a study of Ad26.COV2.S vaccination and SARS-CoV-2 variants. Described treatment: 15 to 20 received Ad26.COV2.S at low or high dose, single or two shots; about five received placebo; per-sample allocation not given. Collection of samples fell on day 63 after the first vaccine or placebo injection. Libraries were prepared by immunoSEQ multiplex PCR; TCRdb keeps only in-frame clonotypes and omits some of them. There are 350,000 to 450,000 clones in the sample; around 83% occur only once, and roughly 3.1% lies in the top ten. Sequencing was performed on peripheral blood, taken in a trial of Ad26.COV2.S vaccine versus placebo. The receptors derive from a person between 18 and 59 years old who received the Ad26.COV2.S COVID-19 vaccine or a placebo.

The V and J genes are TRBV27 and TRBJ2-5; D is unresolved. This CDR3 region has 13 residues. The V gene's germline CDR1 is MNHEY and CDR2 SMNVEV (reference sequence). Trimming pared 2 bases from V and 5 bases from J, leaving 9 bases between. CDR3 loop: CASSLRSLETQYF. CDR3 sequence (DNA): TGTGCCAGCAGTTTACGGAGTCTTGAGACCCAGTACTTC.

V gene TRBV28 combines with J gene TRBJ2-5; D remains ambiguous. The germline V gene encodes CDR1 MDHEN and CDR2 SYDVKM. This CDR3 region has 17 residues. Trimming took off 4 bases at V and 0 bases at J, with 18 bases between the two ends. CDR3 amino acids: CASSSLHRAFDQETQYF. CDR3 nucleotides: TGTGCCAGCAGTTCCCTGCATCGCGCCTTCGACCAAGAGACCCAGTACTTC. The variable domain in full, with the rest retrieved from reference TRBV28 and TRBJ2-5, is DVKVTQSSRYLVKRTGEKVFLECVQDMDHENMFWYRQDPGLGLRLIYFSYDVKMKEKGDIPEGYSVSREKKERFSLILESASTNQTSMYLCASSSLHRAFDQETQYFGPGTRLLVL.

The V and J genes are TRBV18 and TRBJ2-5; perhaps TRBD1 as D (5 bases). V dropped 3 bases and J dropped 2 bases, with 10 bases sitting between them. The CDR3 sequence is 14 residues long. Per germline, CDR1 KGHSH and CDR2 LQKENI. CDR3 loop: CASSPFQGQETQYF. As DNA, the CDR3 is TGTGCCAGCTCACCCTTTCAGGGACAAGAGACCCAGTACTTC. The whole variable domain, filled in from reference TRBV18 and TRBJ2-5, reads NAGVMQNPRHLVRRRGQEARLRCSPMKGHSHVYWYRQLPEEGLKFMVYLQKENIIDESGMPKERFSAEFPKEGPSILRIQQVVRGDSAAYFCASSPFQGQETQYFGPGTRLLVL.

This clone was detected only a few times. The CDR3 reads CASSVRGGSYEQYF. Here the CDR3 DNA reads TGTGCCAGCAGCGTACGCGGGGGGTCCTACGAGCAGTACTTC. The chain is built from TRBV9 and TRBJ2-7; 8 nucleotides match TRBD2. The V segment lost 1 base and the J segment 1 base; nucleotides outside the gene matches: 1. The germline V gene has CDR1 SGDLS and CDR2 YYNGEE. This CDR3 contains 14 residues. The variable domain in full, completed from reference TRBV9 and TRBJ2-7, reads DSGVTQTPKHLITATGQRVTLRCSPRSGDLSVYWYQQSLDQGLQFLIQYYNGEERAKGNILERFSAQQFPDLHSELNLSSLELGDSALYFCASSVRGGSYEQYFGPGTRLTVT.

The chain recombines TRBV5-6 with TRBJ1-5, with D tentatively TRBD1 (6 bases). The CDR3 sequence is 16 residues long. Trimming pared 0 bases from V and 1 base from J, leaving 11 bases between. The V gene's germline CDR1 is SGHDT and CDR2 YYEEEE. The CDR3: CASSLGGQGSNQPQHF. DNA of the CDR3: TGTGCCAGCAGCTTGGGGGGGCAGGGGAGCAATCAGCCCCAGCATTTT.

As regards this clone: Other DNA sequences of this sample code for an identical CDR3. The chain has TRBV5-1 and TRBJ2-2; no reliable D call. Germline loops: CDR1 SGHRS, CDR2 YFSETQ. The CDR3 is 14 residues long. Trimming stripped 0 bases from V and 0 bases from J, with 3 bases between. CDR3 DNA: TGCGCCAGCAGCTTGGGGACGAACACCGGGGAGCTGTTTTTT. Residues: CASSLGTNTGELFF.

This sequence joins TRBV29-1 and TRBJ2-7; tentatively, D is TRBD1 (5 bases). Per germline, CDR1 SQVTM and CDR2 ANQGSEA. This CDR3 has 13 residues. V dropped 0 bases and J dropped 3 bases, with 9 bases sitting between them. CDR3 DNA: TGCAGCGTTGAAGAAACAGGATTCTACGAGCAGTACTTC. It is translated as CSVEETGFYEQYF.

This clone was observed a few times. As DNA, the CDR3 is TGTGCCAGCAGTGAATTAGTCTTAGGTAACGAGCAGTACTTC. It is translated as CASSELVLGNEQYF. This sequence joins TRBV2 and TRBJ2-7; no definite D call. The germline gives CDR1 SNHLY, CDR2 FYNNEI. Between the trimmed V and J ends, which lost 2 bases and 5 bases, there was a span of 13 bases. This CDR3 is built from 14 residues.